A selection of T cell receptor beta chains follows, all from one sample in a study of cytomegalovirus exposure and HLA in healthy donors. Generated by immunoSEQ multiplex PCR, the TCRdb table keeps only in-frame clones and is missing some. The repertoire includes about 97,000 clones, 65% to 80% of them detected once, and less than 2% sits in the top ten. Sequencing input: PBMCs. The receptors were sampled from a woman in her 40s in good health and CMV-seronegative. Both conserved end residues are part of each CDR3. D genes are given only for firm matches. The size field is filled for only some rows; it gives once, few, many or a size class.

CDR3 protein	CDR3 DNA	clone size	D gene	V gene	J gene
CASSLTGTNTGELFF	TGTGCCAGCAGCTTAACAGGGACTAACACCGGGGAGCTGTTTTTT	.	.	TRBV7-3	TRBJ2-2
CASSLSRRANEQYF	TGTGCCAGCAGTTTATCGAGGAGGGCCAACGAGCAGTACTTC	.	.	TRBV27	TRBJ2-7
CASSFLGGSNSPLHF	TGTGCCAGCAGTTTCCTCGGGGGGAGTAATTCACCCCTCCACTTT	.	.	TRBV28	TRBJ1-6
CSVEQGSGETQYF	TGCAGCGTAGAACAGGGTAGTGGGGAGACCCAGTACTTC	.	.	TRBV29-1	TRBJ2-5
CASRSWGEGLQETQYF	TGTGCCAGCAGGTCGTGGGGGGAGGGACTCCAAGAGACCCAGTACTTC	.	TRBD2	TRBV7-6	TRBJ2-5
CASSPGLARTDTQYF	TGCGCCAGCAGCCCCGGACTAGCTCGCACAGATACGCAGTATTTT	.	TRBD2	TRBV4-1	TRBJ2-3
CASSLGGGRHQPQHF	TGTGCCAGCAGCTTAGGCGGGGGAAGGCATCAGCCCCAGCATTTT	.	.	TRBV7-9	TRBJ1-5
CASTQTWTAGYTF	TGTGCCAGCACTCAAACTTGGACAGCTGGCTACACCTTC	.	.	TRBV6-1	TRBJ1-2
CASSPTGAMNTGELFF	TGTGCCAGCAGCCCGACAGGGGCTATGAACACCGGGGAGCTGTTTTTT	.	TRBD1	TRBV7-9	TRBJ2-2
CASSLSLEGLRTGELFF	TGTGCTAGCAGCTTATCGTTGGAGGGTCTTCGCACCGGGGAGCTGTTTTTT	few	.	TRBV7-7	TRBJ2-2
CAMDSIPTMYQFF	TGTGCCATGGACAGTATCCCTACAATGTATCAGTTCTTC	few	.	TRBV2	TRBJ2-1
CASSLGGGAGNEQFF	TGCGCCAGCAGCTTGGGAGGGGGGGCAGGCAATGAGCAGTTCTTC	.	.	TRBV5-1	TRBJ2-1
CASSFDRGQGQPQHF	TGTGCCAGTAGTTTCGACAGGGGGCAGGGTCAGCCCCAGCATTTT	.	TRBD1	TRBV19	TRBJ1-5
CASSKVQASGVILTTGELFF	TGTGCCAGCAGCAAAGTCCAAGCGTCGGGAGTAATCTTAACCACCGGGGAGCTGTTTTTT	few	.	TRBV21-1	TRBJ2-2
CASMGRGGEKLFF	TGTGCCAGCATGGGGCGGGGCGGTGAAAAACTGTTTTTT	once	.	TRBV28	TRBJ1-4
CASRMTSGIYEQYF	TGTGCCAGCAGGATGACTAGCGGTATATACGAGCAGTACTTC	.	TRBD2	TRBV28	TRBJ2-7
CASSVGTGTKNIQYF	TGTGCCAGCAGCGTGGGGACAGGGACAAAAAACATTCAGTACTTC	.	TRBD1	TRBV9	TRBJ2-4
CASSLKLSYEQYF	TGTGCCAGCAGCTTGAAGCTCTCCTACGAGCAGTACTTC	.	.	TRBV7-3	TRBJ2-7
CASSLVVGDNTDTQYF	TGCGCCAGCAGCTTGGTGGTGGGGGACAACACAGATACGCAGTATTTT	once	.	TRBV5-1	TRBJ2-3
CSVTLADTQYF	TGCAGCGTTACATTGGCTGATACGCAGTATTTT	.	.	TRBV29-1	TRBJ2-3
CASSSTGVYEQYF	TGTGCCAGCAGTTCCACGGGGGTCTACGAGCAGTACTTC	.	.	TRBV6-1	TRBJ2-7
CASRGPFPNTEAFF	TGTGCCAGCAGGGGGCCCTTTCCGAACACTGAAGCTTTCTTT	.	.	TRBV28	TRBJ1-1
CASSIRGAAGELFF	TGTGCCAGTAGTATCCGGGGGGCTGCCGGGGAGCTGTTTTTT	.	.	TRBV19	TRBJ2-2
CASSRRSDEQYF	TGTGCCAGCAGCCGCCGGAGCGACGAGCAGTACTTC	once	.	TRBV7-9	TRBJ2-7
CASSLSASGVRNEQYF	TGTGCCAGCAGCTTGAGTGCTAGCGGGGTTAGGAACGAGCAGTACTTC	.	TRBD2	TRBV7-2	TRBJ2-7
CASSLTGHGQLAQHF	TGTGCCAGCAGCTTGACGGGACACGGGCAGTTGGCCCAGCATTTT	.	.	TRBV5-5	TRBJ1-5
CASSLGAGGSYEQYF	TGTGCCAGCAGCTTAGGTGCAGGGGGCTCCTACGAGCAGTACTTC	.	TRBD1	TRBV11-2	TRBJ2-7
CAIPGGTDNYGYTF	TGTGCCATCCCAGGGGGGACCGATAACTATGGCTACACCTTC	.	TRBD1	TRBV10-3	TRBJ1-2
CAIRNQASTYEQYF	TGTGCCATCCGAAATCAAGCGAGCACCTACGAGCAGTACTTC	few	.	TRBV6-6	TRBJ2-7
CASSVLGLAVSEQFF	TGTGCCAGCAGCGTATTAGGACTAGCGGTGAGTGAGCAGTTCTTC	.	TRBD2	TRBV9	TRBJ2-1
CASSQDGRQGEYGYTF	TGTGCCAGCAGCCAAGACGGACGACAGGGGGAATATGGCTACACCTTC	.	TRBD1	TRBV4-2	TRBJ1-2
CSVLSTGTDTQYF	TGCAGCGTATTGAGTACGGGCACAGATACGCAGTATTTT	.	.	TRBV29-1	TRBJ2-3
CASSLVVSSITGGELFF	TGCGCCAGCAGCTTGGTAGTTAGCTCCATTACCGGCGGGGAGCTGTTTTTT	few	.	TRBV5-1	TRBJ2-2
CSVDGGQGGLERTFNEQFF	TGCAGCGTTGACGGAGGACAGGGCGGACTAGAGCGCACCTTCAATGAGCAGTTCTTC	.	.	TRBV29-1	TRBJ2-1
CASSPSSSGPQFMYF	TGTGCCAGCTCACCTTCCTCTAGCGGGCCCCAATTCATGTACTTC	.	TRBD2	TRBV18	TRBJ2-7
CASSLAGDGNTIYF	TGCGCCAGCAGCTTGGCGGGGGATGGAAACACCATATATTTT	once	.	TRBV5-1	TRBJ1-3
CASSERFRDRNYEQYF	TGTGCCAGCAGTGAACGATTTCGGGACAGGAACTACGAGCAGTACTTC	.	TRBD1	TRBV6-1	TRBJ2-7
CASSFRRLAAYEQYF	TGTGCCAGCAGTTTTAGACGACTAGCGGCCTACGAGCAGTACTTC	.	TRBD2	TRBV6-5	TRBJ2-7
CAWTWQGMVGTEAFF	TGTGCCTGGACCTGGCAGGGTATGGTGGGCACTGAAGCTTTCTTT	.	.	TRBV30	TRBJ1-1
CASSLRLDTQYF	TGTGCCAGCAGCTTGAGATTAGATACGCAGTATTTT	.	.	TRBV7-2	TRBJ2-3